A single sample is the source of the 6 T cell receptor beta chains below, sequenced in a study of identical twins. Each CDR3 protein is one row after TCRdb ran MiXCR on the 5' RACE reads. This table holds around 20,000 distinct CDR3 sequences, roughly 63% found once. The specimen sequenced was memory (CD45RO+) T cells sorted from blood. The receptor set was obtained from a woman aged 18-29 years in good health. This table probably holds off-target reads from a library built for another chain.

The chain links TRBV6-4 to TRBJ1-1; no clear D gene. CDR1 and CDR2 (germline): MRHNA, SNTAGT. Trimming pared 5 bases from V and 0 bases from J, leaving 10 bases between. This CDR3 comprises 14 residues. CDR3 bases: TGTGCCAGCAGTCCGGGCAGCATGAACACTGAAGCTTTCTTT. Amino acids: CASSPGSMNTEAFF.

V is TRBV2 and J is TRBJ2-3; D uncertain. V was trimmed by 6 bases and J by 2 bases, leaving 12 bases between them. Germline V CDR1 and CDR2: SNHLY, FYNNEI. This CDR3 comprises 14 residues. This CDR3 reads CASRLTFLTDTQYF. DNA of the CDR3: TGTGCCAGCAGATTGACCTTCCTCACAGATACGCAGTATTTT.

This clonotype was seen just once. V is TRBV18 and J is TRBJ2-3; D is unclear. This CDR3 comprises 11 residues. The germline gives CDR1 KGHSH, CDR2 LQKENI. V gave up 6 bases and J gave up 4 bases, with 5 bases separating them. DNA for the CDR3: TGTGCCAGCTCCGAGCCAGATACGCAGTATTTT. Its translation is CASSEPDTQYF.

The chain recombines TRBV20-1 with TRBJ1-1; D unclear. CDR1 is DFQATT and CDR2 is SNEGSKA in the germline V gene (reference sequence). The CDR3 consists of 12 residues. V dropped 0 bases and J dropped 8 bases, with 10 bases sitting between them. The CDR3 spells CSARDMRREAFF. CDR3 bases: TGCAGTGCTAGAGACATGAGGCGAGAAGCTTTCTTT.

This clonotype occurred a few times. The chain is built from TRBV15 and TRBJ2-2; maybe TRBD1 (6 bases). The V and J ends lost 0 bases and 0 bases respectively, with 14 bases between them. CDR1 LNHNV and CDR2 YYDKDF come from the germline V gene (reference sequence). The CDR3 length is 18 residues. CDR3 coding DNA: TGTGCCACCAGCAGAGATCTGACGGCAGGGGCGAACACCGGGGAGCTGTTTTTT. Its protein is CATSRDLTAGANTGELFF.

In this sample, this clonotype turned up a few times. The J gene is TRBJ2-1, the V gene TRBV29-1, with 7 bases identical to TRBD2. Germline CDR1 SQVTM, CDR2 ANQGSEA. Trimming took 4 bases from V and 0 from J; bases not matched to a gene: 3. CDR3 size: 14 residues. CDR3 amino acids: CSVVGGSSYNEQFF. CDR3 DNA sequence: TGCAGCGTTGTAGGCGGGAGCTCCTACAATGAGCAGTTCTTC.